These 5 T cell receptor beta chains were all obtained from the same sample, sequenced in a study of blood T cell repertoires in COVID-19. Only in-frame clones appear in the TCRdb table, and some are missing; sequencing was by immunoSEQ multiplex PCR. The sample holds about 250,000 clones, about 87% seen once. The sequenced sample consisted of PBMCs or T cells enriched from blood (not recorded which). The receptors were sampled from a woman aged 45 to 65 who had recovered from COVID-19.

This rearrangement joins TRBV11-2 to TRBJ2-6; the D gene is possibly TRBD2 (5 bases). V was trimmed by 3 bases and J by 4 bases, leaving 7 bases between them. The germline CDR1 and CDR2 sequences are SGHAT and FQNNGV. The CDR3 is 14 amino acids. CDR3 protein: CASSLRAGANVLTF. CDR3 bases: TGTGCCAGCAGCTTGAGGGCCGGGGCCAACGTCCTGACTTTC.

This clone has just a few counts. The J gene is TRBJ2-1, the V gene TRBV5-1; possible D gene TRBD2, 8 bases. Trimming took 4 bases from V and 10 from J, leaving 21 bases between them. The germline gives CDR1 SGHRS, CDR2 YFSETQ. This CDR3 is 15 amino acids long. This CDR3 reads CASSQGGLGVVEQFF. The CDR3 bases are TGCGCCAGCAGCCAGGGGGGACTAGGGGTAGTAGAGCAGTTCTTC.

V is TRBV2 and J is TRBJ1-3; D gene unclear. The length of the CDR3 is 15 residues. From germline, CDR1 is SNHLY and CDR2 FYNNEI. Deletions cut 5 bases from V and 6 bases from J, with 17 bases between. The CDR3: CASSTPGGHANTIYF. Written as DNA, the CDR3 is TGTGCCAGCAGTACGCCGGGAGGGCATGCAAACACCATATATTTT.

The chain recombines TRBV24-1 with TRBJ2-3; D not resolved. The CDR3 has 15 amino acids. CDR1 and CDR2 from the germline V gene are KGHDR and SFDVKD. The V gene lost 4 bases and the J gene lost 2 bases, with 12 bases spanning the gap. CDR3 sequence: CATSDPGPHTDTQYF. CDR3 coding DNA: TGTGCCACCAGTGACCCGGGTCCCCACACAGATACGCAGTATTTT.

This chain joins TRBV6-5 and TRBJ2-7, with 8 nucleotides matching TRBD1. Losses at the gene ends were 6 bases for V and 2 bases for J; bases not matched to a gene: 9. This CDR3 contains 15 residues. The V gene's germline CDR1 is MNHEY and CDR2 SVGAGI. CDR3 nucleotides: TGTGCCAGCAGAGGCGGACAGGGTAATACCTACGAGCAGTACTTC. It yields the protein CASRGGQGNTYEQYF.